This T cell receptor (beta chain) was sequenced during a study of lymphopenia after photon versus proton radiotherapy (dated by TCRdb to the late 2010s). Describing the broader study: The study compared the immunological effects of photon versus proton radiation therapy in patients with gastrointestinal tumors who developed high-grade lymphopenia. The study aimed to characterize how the two radiation modalities differ in their impact on the immune system. The roughly 21 patients in the cohort had gastrointestinal tumors, were treated with either photon or proton therapy, and subsequently developed lymphopenia.

Including the terminal cysteine and phenylalanine, the CDR3 comprises 16 residues. Just the 48-base CDR3 DNA is kept, in frame starting at base 1. Reading the germline V gene gives CDR1 LGHNT and CDR2 FRNRAP. V was cut back by 4 bases and J by 5 bases, leaving a gap of 19 bases between them. The study at large found these results: Across the cohort, among patients who died, a greater drop in TCR diversity after the nadir was inversely correlated with overall survival time. During treatment, patients who received photon therapy lost naive T cells and TCR diversity and gained effector/memory populations, whereas patients who received proton therapy remained relatively stable. After the lymphocyte count nadir, oligoclonal expansion, especially of CD8+ Temra cells, was observed in photon-treated repertoires, and the drop in diversity was driven by this expansion. The survival association was assessed only in patients who died, and better survival with proton therapy was presented by the authors as a possibility rather than a demonstrated result.

Receptors were amplified or captured by the immunoSEQ multiplex PCR assay. Alongside multiparametric flow cytometry, deep sequencing of rearranged TCR beta loci was used to profile the T cell repertoires. This immuneACCESS table, as held by TCRdb, lists in-frame sequences with V and J called but not all clones. Of the missing ones, under half trace to an unresolved V gene in checked studies; the others have no known cause. Across this sample there are 3,500 to 4,500 clones, with around 69% seen only once. In total, the top ten clones hold 54% of the sample. As regards this clone: There is no known antigen for this receptor. One base away there is no much larger clone; base qualities are not given.

The V and J segments used are TRBV12-5 and TRBJ2-3; TRBD1 is a weak D gene call, 6 bases matching. This clonotype was sampled from a man at least 80 years old with esophageal cancer. Sequenced material: peripheral blood, taken from a patient treated with proton-based radiotherapy. Here the CDR3 is given as CASGSSSWGRGDTQYF. The DNA is TGTGCTAGTGGTTCCTCGTCTTGGGGGCGAGGAGATACGCAGTATTTT.